The present entry profiles one TCR beta chain with its context. Libraries were prepared by immunoSEQ multiplex PCR; TCRdb keeps only in-frame clonotypes and omits some of them. The sample contains 100,000 or so clones, roughly 87% of which appear only once. The trim removed 2 bases at V and 5 bases at J, leaving 3 bases unmatched. CDR1 is SGHRS and CDR2 is YFSETQ in the germline V gene. CDR3 length: 13 amino acids. The data belong to a study of T cell responses to AZD1222 COVID-19 vaccine. The receptor was derived from an adult who received the AZD1222 COVID-19 vaccine. The specimen comprised peripheral blood, sampled 28 days after the second AZD1222 dose. The chain couples TRBV5-1 to TRBJ1-1; 7 nucleotides align to TRBD1. CDR3 loop: CASSFNRGTEAFF. DNA of the CDR3: TGCGCCAGCAGCTTCAACAGGGGTACTGAAGCTTTCTTT.